The present entry profiles one TCR beta chain with its context. The sample belongs to a study of blood T cell repertoires in COVID-19. Some clones are missing from TCRdb's copy, which holds only in-frame ones; the method was immunoSEQ multiplex PCR. In the table there are 150,000 to 200,000 clones, about 91% of which are singletons. The clonotype originates from a woman aged 25-40 years with acute or convalescent COVID-19. Material: peripheral blood.

The CDR3 loop is CASSPQTGGITGELFF. CDR3 coding DNA: TGTGCCAGCAGCCCGCAGACGGGGGGGATAACCGGGGAGCTGTTTTTT. The chain links TRBV11-3 to TRBJ2-2; 8 nucleotides align to TRBD2. With 5 bases clipped from V and 5 bases from J, the junction kept 10 bases outside the gene matches. Germline V gives CDR1 SGHNT, CDR2 YENEEA. The CDR3 has 16 amino acids.